Shown below are 21 T cell receptor beta chains from a single sample sequenced in a study of T cell clonotyping in hematopoietic cell transplantation (dated by TCRdb to 2020 to 2023). In the paper's terms, the time point label means: recipient sample taken at acute GVHD onset. Libraries were built with the immunoSEQ multiplex PCR assay. What TCRdb holds here is the immuneACCESS table cut down to in-frame rearrangements. Part of the clones is not present; checked against another copy, under half of the missing clones reflect an unresolved V gene, and the others are unexplained. Recorded for this sample are more than 8,000 clones; about 88% of them occurred a single time. Together, the top ten hold 4% to 5% of the sample. The material sequenced was peripheral blood mononuclear cells, taken at the time of graft-versus-host disease after allogeneic stem cell transplant. The receptors derive from a male patient aged 55-69 years who had an allogeneic stem cell transplant from a related donor, so the T cells may come from the graft donor. Some clones in this sample may be carry-over from other donors' samples.

This chain links TRBV5-1 with TRBJ2-3; the D is unclear. The ends were cut back, 1 base at V and 0 bases at J, with 6 bases in the middle. Germline assignment: CDR1 SGHRS and CDR2 YFSETQ. CDR3 size: 14 residues. The CDR3 loop reads CASSLRYSTDTQYF. CDR3 sequence (DNA): TGCGCCAGCAGCTTGAGGTATAGCACAGATACGCAGTATTTT.

V usage is TRBV28 and J usage is TRBJ1-5, with 7 bases lining up with TRBD1. V lost 3 bases to trimming and J lost 7 bases; unmatched junction nucleotides: 15. CDR1 and CDR2 from the germline V gene are MDHEN and SYDVKM. This CDR3 contains 17 residues. The CDR3 protein is CASSLAPFRDREQPQHF. CDR3 DNA sequence: TGTGCCAGCAGTTTGGCCCCCTTCCGGGACAGAGAACAGCCCCAGCATTTT.

The chain is built from TRBV7-3 and TRBJ2-5; no clear D gene. Looked up from germline, CDR1 is SGHTA and CDR2 is FQGTGA. V gave up 2 bases and J gave up 4 bases, with 8 bases separating them. This CDR3 is 13 amino acids long. CDR3 region: CASSLGVRETQYF. DNA for the CDR3: TGTGCCAGCAGCTTAGGGGTTCGAGAGACCCAGTACTTC.

This clone has only one observation. As DNA, the CDR3 is TGCGCCAGCCGCGCCCGGGACTACAACTACGAGCAGTACTTC. Protein sequence: CASRARDYNYEQYF. V gene TRBV5-1 combines with J gene TRBJ2-7; 7 bases fit TRBD2. This CDR3 contains 14 residues. The V segment lost 7 bases and the J segment 3 bases; nucleotides outside the gene matches: 10. The germline gives CDR1 SGHRS, CDR2 YFSETQ.

The rearrangement links TRBV29-1 to TRBJ1-3; D might be TRBD1 (6 bases). This CDR3 comprises 20 residues. Trimming removed 4 bases at V and 0 bases at J, with 28 bases between. Germline V lookup: CDR1 SQVTM, CDR2 ANQGSEA. The CDR3 coding sequence is TGCAGCGTTGCAGGGGCCTTAGACCAAACCTTCACGAGCTCTGGAAACACCATATATTTT. Its translation: CSVAGALDQTFTSSGNTIYF.

This clone was observed a single time. This chain joins TRBV7-9 and TRBJ2-3, with 8 bases that match TRBD2. The germline CDR1 and CDR2 sequences are SEHNR and FQNEAQ (reference sequence). V was pared by 4 bases and J by 5 bases, with 11 bases of the junction left unmatched. The CDR3 is 16 residues long. The CDR3 sequence is CASSSRRLALGDTQYF. CDR3 in DNA: TGTGCCAGCAGCTCCCGGAGACTAGCGCTAGGAGATACGCAGTATTTT.

The chain links TRBV4-2 to TRBJ2-1; the match to TRBD2 covers 7 bases. This CDR3 is built from 17 residues. The V segment lost 2 bases and the J segment 8 bases; nucleotides outside the gene matches: 15. CDR1 LGHNA and CDR2 YNFKEQ come from the germline V gene. CDR3 in amino acids: CASSQPPSQRGFHEQFF. The CDR3 DNA reads as TGTGCCAGCAGCCAACCCCCATCCCAGCGGGGATTCCATGAGCAGTTCTTC.

CDR3 coding DNA: TGCGCCAGCAGCTTGGCAGGCTCCTATAATTCACCCCTCCACTTT. Translating gives CASSLAGSYNSPLHF. J is TRBJ1-6 and V is TRBV5-1; D is unclear. The CDR3 has 15 amino acids. Deletions cut 0 bases from V and 0 bases from J, with 4 bases between. CDR1 and CDR2 from the germline V gene are SGHRS and YFSETQ.

CDR3 nucleotide sequence: TGTGCCACCAGCAGGATAATTGGTGGCACAGATACGCAGTATTTT. Protein product: CATSRIIGGTDTQYF. This chain uses TRBV15 with TRBJ2-3; no reliable D call. V lost 3 bases to trimming and J lost 1 base, with 11 bases between them. This CDR3 comprises 15 residues. Germline CDR1 LNHNV, CDR2 YYDKDF (reference sequence).

This clone was picked up one time. J is TRBJ2-2 and V is TRBV5-1; 8 nucleotides align to TRBD1. This CDR3 contains 15 residues. The junction had 5 bases not matched to a gene; V was cut back by 4 bases and J by 3 bases. The V gene's germline CDR1 is SGHRS and CDR2 YFSETQ. The CDR3 DNA is TGCGCCAGCAGCATCCACAGGGGGGACACCGGGGAGCTGTTTTTT. It specifies CASSIHRGDTGELFF.

This sequence joins TRBV7-9 and TRBJ1-2; D not certain. The V end was cut by 1 base, the J end by 5 bases, with 5 bases between. CDR1 is SEHNR, CDR2 FQNEAQ, per germline (reference sequence). This CDR3 comprises 12 residues. The CDR3 sequence is CASSLDTYGYTF. The CDR3 DNA sequence: TGTGCCAGCAGCTTAGATACATATGGCTACACCTTC. The variable domain in full, completed from reference TRBV7-9 and TRBJ1-2, reads DTGVSQNPRHKITKRGQNVTFRCDPISEHNRLYWYRQTLGQGPEFLTYFQNEAQLEKSRLLSDRFSAERPKGSFSTLEIQRTEQGDSAMYLCASSLDTYGYTFGSGTRLTVV.

The genes are TRBV6-1 and TRBJ1-3; tentatively, D is TRBD1 (5 bases). V lost 2 bases and J 3 bases, leaving 23 bases between the germline ends. The CDR3 is made up of 19 amino acids. Germline V CDR1 and CDR2: MNHNS, SASEGT. The CDR3 spells CASSERHGWGRSGGNTIYF. Here the CDR3 DNA reads TGTGCCAGCAGTGAAAGGCATGGGTGGGGCCGGTCCGGTGGAAACACCATATATTTT.

The chain employs TRBV18 and TRBJ2-1; 8 bases match TRBD1. The germline CDR1 and CDR2 sequences are KGHSH and LQKENI. The CDR3 spans 15 residues. The trim removed 4 bases at V and 2 bases at J, leaving 4 bases unmatched. This CDR3 is CASSQGQVPYNEQFF. The CDR3 region has the DNA TGTGCCAGCTCACAGGGACAGGTCCCCTACAATGAGCAGTTCTTC.

The V gene is TRBV9, the J gene TRBJ2-1; TRBD2 might be the D (7 bases). The CDR3 contains 18 residues. Trimming took off 0 bases at V and 0 bases at J, with 16 bases between the two ends. Germline V gives CDR1 SGDLS, CDR2 YYNGEE. The CDR3 sequence: CASSVEGGDFSSYNEQFF. The CDR3, as DNA: TGTGCCAGCAGCGTAGAAGGGGGGGATTTTAGCTCCTACAATGAGCAGTTCTTC.

In this sample, this clone turned up once. CDR3 in amino acids: CASSPAARNTGELFF. The CDR3 bases are TGTGCCAGCAGCCCGGCGGCGCGGAACACCGGGGAGCTGTTTTTT. The J gene is TRBJ2-2, the V gene TRBV11-3, with D hard to call. CDR1 is SGHNT, CDR2 YENEEA, per germline. This CDR3 is built from 15 residues. V was cut by 5 bases and J by 1 base, with 11 bases left in between.

The chain joins TRBV7-6 to TRBJ2-7; D is possibly TRBD1 (7 bases). Germline CDR1 SGHVS, CDR2 FNYEAQ. Trimming removed 4 bases from V and 7 bases from J, with 20 bases in between. The CDR3 has 15 residues. The CDR3: CASSYQGGQLEEQYF. CDR3 in DNA: TGTGCCAGCAGCTATCAGGGGGGACAACTGGAGGAGCAGTACTTC.

Only one count was recorded for this clone. V usage is TRBV11-3 and J usage is TRBJ2-3; 8 positions match TRBD2. Germline V lookup: CDR1 SGHNT, CDR2 YENEEA. Losses at the gene ends were 3 bases for V and 1 base for J; bases not matched to a gene: 3. This CDR3 has 15 amino acids. Here the CDR3 DNA reads TGTGCCAGCAGCTTTCGAGCGGGGGGCACAGATACGCAGTATTTT. Its protein is CASSFRAGGTDTQYF.

This chain links TRBV5-1 with TRBJ2-6, with D maybe TRBD2 (5 bases). The germline gives CDR1 SGHRS, CDR2 YFSETQ. The V end lost 0 bases, the J end lost 2 bases, and 9 bases lay between the germline ends. The CDR3 is made up of 16 amino acids. CDR3 sequence reads: CASSLGGPAGANVLTF. The CDR3 DNA follows: TGCGCCAGCAGCTTGGGAGGGCCGGCTGGGGCCAACGTCCTGACTTTC.

The CDR3 loop reads CASSLGLDNEKLFF. CDR3 sequence (DNA): TGTGCCAGCAGCCTTGGACTGGATAATGAAAAACTGTTTTTT. V usage is TRBV13 and J usage is TRBJ1-4; no definite D call. The germline gives CDR1 PRHDT, CDR2 FYEKMQ (reference sequence). The CDR3 length is 14 residues. V was cut by 5 bases and J by 4 bases, with 11 bases left in between. Filled out from reference TRBV13 and TRBJ1-4, the complete variable domain reads AAGVIQSPRHLIKEKRETATLKCYPIPRHDTVYWYQQGPGQDPQFLISFYEKMQSDKGSIPDRFSAQQFSDYHSELNMSSLELGDSALYFCASSLGLDNEKLFFGSGTQLSVL.

The CDR3 DNA follows: TGTGCCAGCAGTGGGAGAGAGGAAACTGAAGCTTTCTTT. As protein: CASSGREETEAFF. The chain recombines TRBV2 with TRBJ1-1; D gene ambiguous. V gave up 4 bases and J gave up 5 bases, with 11 bases separating them. The CDR3 consists of 13 residues. Germline V CDR1 and CDR2: SNHLY, FYNNEI.

This chain links TRBV27 with TRBJ2-3; 10 nucleotides line up with TRBD2. The V and J ends lost 6 bases and 1 base, in that order; junction bases with no gene match: 4. The CDR3 covers 15 residues. Germline assignment: CDR1 MNHEY and CDR2 SMNVEV (reference sequence). CDR3 DNA: TGTGCCAGCAGGCGGGGGACTAGCGGCACAGATACGCAGTATTTT. Translating it yields CASRRGTSGTDTQYF.